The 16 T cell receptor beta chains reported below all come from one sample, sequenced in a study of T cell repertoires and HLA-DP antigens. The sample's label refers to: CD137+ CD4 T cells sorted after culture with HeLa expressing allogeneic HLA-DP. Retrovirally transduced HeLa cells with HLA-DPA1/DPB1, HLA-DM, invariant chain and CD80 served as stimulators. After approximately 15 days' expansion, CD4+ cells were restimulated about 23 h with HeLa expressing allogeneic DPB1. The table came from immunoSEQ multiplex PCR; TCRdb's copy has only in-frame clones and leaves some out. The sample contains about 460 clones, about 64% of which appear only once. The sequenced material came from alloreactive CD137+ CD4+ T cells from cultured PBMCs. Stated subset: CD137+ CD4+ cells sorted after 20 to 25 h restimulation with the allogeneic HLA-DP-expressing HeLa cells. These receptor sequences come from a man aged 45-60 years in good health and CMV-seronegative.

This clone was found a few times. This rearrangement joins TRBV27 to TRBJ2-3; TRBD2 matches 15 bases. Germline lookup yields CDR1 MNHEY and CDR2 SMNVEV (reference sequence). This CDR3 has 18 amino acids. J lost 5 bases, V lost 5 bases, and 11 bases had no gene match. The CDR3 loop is CASSTTWTSGGAGDTQYF. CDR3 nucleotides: TGTGCCAGCAGTACTACGTGGACTAGCGGGGGGGCAGGAGATACGCAGTATTTT.

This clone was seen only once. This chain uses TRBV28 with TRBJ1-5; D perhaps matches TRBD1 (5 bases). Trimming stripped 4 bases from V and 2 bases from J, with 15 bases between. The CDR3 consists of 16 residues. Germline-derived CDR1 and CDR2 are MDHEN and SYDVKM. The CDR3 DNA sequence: TGTGCCAGCAGTTACCCGTTGGGGGGGGGCAATCAGCCCCAGCATTTT. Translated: CASSYPLGGGNQPQHF.

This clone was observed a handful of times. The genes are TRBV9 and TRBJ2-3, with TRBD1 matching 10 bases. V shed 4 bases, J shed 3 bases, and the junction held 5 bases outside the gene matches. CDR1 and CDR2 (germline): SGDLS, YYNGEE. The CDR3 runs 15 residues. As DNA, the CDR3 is TGTGCCAGCAGCACAAGGACAGGGGGTACAGATACGCAGTATTTT. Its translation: CASSTRTGGTDTQYF.

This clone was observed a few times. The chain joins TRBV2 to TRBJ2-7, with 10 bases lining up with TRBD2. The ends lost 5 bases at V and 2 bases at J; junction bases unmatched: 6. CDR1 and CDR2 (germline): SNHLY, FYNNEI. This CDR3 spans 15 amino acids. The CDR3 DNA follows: TGTGCCAGCAGTAAAGAGCGGGGGGGTGCCTACGAGCAGTACTTC. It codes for CASSKERGGAYEQYF.

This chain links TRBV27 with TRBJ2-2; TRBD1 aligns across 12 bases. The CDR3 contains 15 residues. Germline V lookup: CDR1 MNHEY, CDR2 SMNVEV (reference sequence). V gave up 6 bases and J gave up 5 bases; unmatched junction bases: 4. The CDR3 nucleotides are TGTGCCAGCAGCCGGGACAGGGGGCCAACCGGGGAGCTGTTTTTT. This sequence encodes CASSRDRGPTGELFF.

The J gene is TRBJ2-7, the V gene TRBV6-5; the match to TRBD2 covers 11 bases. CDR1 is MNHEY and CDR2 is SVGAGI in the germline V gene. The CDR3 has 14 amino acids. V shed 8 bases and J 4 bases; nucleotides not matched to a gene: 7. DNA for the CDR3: TGTGCCAGCCATCAGACTAGCGGGAATTACGAGCAGTACTTC. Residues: CASHQTSGNYEQYF.

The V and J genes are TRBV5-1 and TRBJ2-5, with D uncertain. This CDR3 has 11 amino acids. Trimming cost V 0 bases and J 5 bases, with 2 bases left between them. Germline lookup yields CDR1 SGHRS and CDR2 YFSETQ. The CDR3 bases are TGCGCCAGCAGCTTGGTGGAGACCCAGTACTTC. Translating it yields CASSLVETQYF.

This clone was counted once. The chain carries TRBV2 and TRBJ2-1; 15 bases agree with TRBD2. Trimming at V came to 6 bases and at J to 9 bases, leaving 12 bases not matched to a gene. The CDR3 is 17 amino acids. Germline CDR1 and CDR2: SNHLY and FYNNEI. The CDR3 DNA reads TGTGCCAGCAGGGCAGGACTAGCGGGGGGGACGTTGAGTGAGCAGTTCTTC. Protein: CASRAGLAGGTLSEQFF.

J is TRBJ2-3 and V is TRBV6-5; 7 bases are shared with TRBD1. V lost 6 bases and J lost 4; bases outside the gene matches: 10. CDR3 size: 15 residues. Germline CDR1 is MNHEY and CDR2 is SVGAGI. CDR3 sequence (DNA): TGTGCCAGCAGACTACAGGGGATATCGGCAGATACGCAGTATTTT. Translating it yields CASRLQGISADTQYF.

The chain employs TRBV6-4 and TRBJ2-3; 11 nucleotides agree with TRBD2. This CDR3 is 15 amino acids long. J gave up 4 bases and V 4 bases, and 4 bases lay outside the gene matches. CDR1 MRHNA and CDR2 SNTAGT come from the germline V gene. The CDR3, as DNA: TGTGCCAGCAGTGCGGGTAGCGGGGGGGCAGATACGCAGTATTTT. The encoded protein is CASSAGSGGADTQYF.

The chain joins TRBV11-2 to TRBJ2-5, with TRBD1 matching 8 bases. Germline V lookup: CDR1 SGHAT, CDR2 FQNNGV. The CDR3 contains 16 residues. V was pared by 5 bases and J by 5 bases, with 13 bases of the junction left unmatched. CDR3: CASSQLGQGARETQYF. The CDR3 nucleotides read TGTGCCAGCAGCCAGCTAGGGCAGGGGGCCCGGGAGACCCAGTACTTC.

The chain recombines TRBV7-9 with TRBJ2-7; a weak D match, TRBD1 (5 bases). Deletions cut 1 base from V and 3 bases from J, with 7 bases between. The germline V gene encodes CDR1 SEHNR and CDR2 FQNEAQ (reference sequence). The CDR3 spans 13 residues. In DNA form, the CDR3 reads TGTGCCAGCAGCTTAGGACAGAACTACGAGCAGTACTTC. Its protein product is CASSLGQNYEQYF.

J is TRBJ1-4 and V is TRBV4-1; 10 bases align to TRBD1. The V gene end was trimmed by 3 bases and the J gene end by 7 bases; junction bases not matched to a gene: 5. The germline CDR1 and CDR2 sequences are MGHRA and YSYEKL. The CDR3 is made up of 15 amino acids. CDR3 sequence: CASSQPGQGTEKLFF. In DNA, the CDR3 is TGCGCCAGCAGCCAGCCGGGACAGGGGACTGAAAAACTGTTTTTT.

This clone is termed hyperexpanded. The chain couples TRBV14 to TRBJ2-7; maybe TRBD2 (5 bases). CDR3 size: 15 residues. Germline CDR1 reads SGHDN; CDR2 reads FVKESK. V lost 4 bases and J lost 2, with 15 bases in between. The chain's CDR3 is CASSPHSGSPYEQYF. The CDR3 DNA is TGTGCCAGCAGCCCACACAGCGGATCTCCCTACGAGCAGTACTTC.

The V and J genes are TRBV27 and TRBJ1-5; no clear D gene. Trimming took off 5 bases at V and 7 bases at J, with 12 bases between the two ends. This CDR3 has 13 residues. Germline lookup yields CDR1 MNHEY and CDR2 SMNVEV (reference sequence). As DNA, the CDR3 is TGTGCCAGCAGTCCATCCCCCACGCAGCCCCAGCATTTT. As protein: CASSPSPTQPQHF.

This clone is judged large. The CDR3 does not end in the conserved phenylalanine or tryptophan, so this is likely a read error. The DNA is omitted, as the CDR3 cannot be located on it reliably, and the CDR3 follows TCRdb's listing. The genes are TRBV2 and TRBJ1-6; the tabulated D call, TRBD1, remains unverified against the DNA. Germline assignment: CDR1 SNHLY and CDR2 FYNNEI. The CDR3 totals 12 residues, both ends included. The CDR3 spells CASSEVPGQIGS.